This note documents a single T cell receptor (beta chain) sequence. Its antigen is still unknown. The source of the sample is a study of T cell repertoires in cytomegalovirus infection. Overall study: HLA-B-restricted CMV epitopes that are well studied were used alongside recently identified HLA-C-restricted ones.

TCRdb called the reads again in MiXCR, with one record for every CDR3 protein. The sample records about 470,000 distinct CDR3 sequences, more than 40% being singletons. Germline CDR1 MNHNY, CDR2 SVGAGI (reference sequence). The CDR3 totals 14 residues. Trimming shortened V by 9 bases and J by 4 bases, and 19 bases separated the two germline ends. The study, taken as a whole, reports: Within the response measured ex vivo, HLA-C-restricted CMV-specific TCR beta clonotypes were dominant.

This rearrangement joins TRBV6-6 to TRBJ2-7, with a tentative D call TRBD1 (6 bases). The clonotype comes from a human donor in good health (CMV status not recorded). Some clones in this sample may be carry-over from other donors' samples. Sequenced here: cultured PBMCs, sampled from culture after CMV antigen stimulation. The CDR3 DNA follows: TGTGCCAGTCAAGAACGGGGCAGGGGTTACGAGCAGTACTTC. This encodes CASQERGRGYEQYF.